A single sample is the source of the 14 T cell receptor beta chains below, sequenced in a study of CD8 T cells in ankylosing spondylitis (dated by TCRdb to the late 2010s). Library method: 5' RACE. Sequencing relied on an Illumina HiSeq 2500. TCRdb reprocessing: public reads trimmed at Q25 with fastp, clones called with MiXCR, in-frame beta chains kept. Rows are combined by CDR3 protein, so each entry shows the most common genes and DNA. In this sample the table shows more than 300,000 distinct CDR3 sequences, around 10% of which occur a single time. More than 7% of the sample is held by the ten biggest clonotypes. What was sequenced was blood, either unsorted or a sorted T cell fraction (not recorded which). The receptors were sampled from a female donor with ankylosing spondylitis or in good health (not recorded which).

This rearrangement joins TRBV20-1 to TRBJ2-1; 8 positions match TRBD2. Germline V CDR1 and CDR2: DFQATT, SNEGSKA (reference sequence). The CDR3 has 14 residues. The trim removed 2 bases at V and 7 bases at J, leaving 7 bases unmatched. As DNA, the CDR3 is TGCAGTGCTAGAAGCGGGAGCATTGGGAATGAGCAGTTCTTC. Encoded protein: CSARSGSIGNEQFF.

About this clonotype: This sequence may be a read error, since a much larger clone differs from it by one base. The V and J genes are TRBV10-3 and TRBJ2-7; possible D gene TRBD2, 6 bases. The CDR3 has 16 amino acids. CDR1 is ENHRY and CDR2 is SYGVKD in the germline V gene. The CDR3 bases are TGTGCCATCAGTGAGAGAGGAGGGCTAGCCACCTACGAGCAGAACTTC. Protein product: CAISERGGLATYEQNF.

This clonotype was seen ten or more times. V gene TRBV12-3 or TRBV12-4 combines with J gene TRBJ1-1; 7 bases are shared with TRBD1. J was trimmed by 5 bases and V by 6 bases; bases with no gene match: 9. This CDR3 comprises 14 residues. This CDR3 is CASSRGLQGTEAFF. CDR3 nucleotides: TGTGCCAGCAGCCGGGGGCTACAGGGGACTGAAGCTTTCTTT.

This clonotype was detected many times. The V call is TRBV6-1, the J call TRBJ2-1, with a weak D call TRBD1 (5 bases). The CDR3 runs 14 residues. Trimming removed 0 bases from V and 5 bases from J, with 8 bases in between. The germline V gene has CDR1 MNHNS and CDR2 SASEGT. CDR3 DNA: TGTGCCAGCAGTGAAGCCTTCAGGGACAATGAGCAGTTCTTC. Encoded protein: CASSEAFRDNEQFF.

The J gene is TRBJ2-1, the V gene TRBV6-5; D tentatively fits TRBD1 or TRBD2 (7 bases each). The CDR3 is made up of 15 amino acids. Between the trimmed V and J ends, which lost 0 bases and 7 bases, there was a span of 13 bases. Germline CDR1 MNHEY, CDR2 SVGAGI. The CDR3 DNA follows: TGTGCCAGCAGTTACTCGACAGGGAGGGCGAATGAGCAGTTCTTC. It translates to CASSYSTGRANEQFF.

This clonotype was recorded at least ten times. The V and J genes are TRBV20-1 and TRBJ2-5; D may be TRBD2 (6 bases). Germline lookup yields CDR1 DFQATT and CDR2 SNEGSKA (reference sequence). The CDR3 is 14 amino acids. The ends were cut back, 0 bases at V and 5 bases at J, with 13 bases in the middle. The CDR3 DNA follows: TGCAGTGCTAGAGATCATTCGGGGGATGAGACCCAGTACTTC. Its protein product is CSARDHSGDETQYF.

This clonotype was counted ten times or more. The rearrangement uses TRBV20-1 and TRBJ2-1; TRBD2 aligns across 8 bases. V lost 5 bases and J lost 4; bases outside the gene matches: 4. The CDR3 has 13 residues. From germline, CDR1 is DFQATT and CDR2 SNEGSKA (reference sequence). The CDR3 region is CSASRLAYNEQFF. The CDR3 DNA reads TGCAGTGCTTCCCGACTAGCGTACAATGAGCAGTTCTTC.

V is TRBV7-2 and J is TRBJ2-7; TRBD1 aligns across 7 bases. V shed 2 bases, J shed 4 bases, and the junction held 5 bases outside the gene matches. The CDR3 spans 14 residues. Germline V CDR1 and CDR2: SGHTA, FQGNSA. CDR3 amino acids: CASSLRDSPYEQYF. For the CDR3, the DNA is TGTGCCAGCAGCTTACGGGACAGCCCTTACGAGCAGTACTTC.

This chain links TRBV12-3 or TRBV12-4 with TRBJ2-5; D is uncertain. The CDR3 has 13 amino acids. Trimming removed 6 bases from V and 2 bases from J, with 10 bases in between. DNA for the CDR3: TGTGCCAGCAGATCTGGACCTCAAGAGACCCAGTACTTC. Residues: CASRSGPQETQYF.

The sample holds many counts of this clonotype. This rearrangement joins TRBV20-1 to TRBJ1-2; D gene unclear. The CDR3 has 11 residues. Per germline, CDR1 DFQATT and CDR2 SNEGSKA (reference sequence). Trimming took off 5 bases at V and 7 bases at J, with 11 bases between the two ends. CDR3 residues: CSAGVLGGYTF. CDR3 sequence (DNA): TGCAGTGCTGGGGTACTAGGTGGCTACACCTTC.

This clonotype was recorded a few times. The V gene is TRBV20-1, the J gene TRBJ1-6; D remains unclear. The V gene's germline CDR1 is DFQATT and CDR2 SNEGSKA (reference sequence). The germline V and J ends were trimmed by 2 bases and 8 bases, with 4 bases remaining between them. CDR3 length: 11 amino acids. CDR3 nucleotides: TGCAGTGCTAGATCGGATTCACCCCTCCACTTT. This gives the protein CSARSDSPLHF.

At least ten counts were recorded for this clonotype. CDR3 bases: TGTGCCAGCAGCCCCAGAGGAAACACCGGGGAGCTGTTTTTT. Translated: CASSPRGNTGELFF. V is TRBV7-9 and J is TRBJ2-2; D remains ambiguous. V was trimmed by 5 bases and J by 2 bases, leaving 9 bases between them. The CDR3 runs 14 residues. The germline V gene encodes CDR1 SEHNR and CDR2 FQNEAQ (reference sequence).

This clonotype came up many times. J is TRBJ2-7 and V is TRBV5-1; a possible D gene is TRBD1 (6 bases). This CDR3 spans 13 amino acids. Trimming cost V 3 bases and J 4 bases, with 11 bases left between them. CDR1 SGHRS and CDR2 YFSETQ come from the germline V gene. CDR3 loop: CASSSPDRYEQYF. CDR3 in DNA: TGCGCCAGCAGCTCCCCGGACAGATACGAGCAGTACTTC. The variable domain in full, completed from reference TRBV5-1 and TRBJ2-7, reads KAGVTQTPRYLIKTRGQQVTLSCSPISGHRSVSWYQQTPGQGLQFLFEYFSETQRNKGNFPGRFSGRQFSNSRSEMNVSTLELGDSALYLCASSSPDRYEQYFGPGTRLTVT.

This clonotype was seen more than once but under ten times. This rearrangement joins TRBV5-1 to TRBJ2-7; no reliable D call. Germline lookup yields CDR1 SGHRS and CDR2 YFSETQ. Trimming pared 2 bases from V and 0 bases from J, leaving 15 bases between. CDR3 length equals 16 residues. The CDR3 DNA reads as TGCGCCAGCAGCTTTACCTCTACCTCTGGCTCCTACGAGCAGTACTTC. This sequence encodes CASSFTSTSGSYEQYF.